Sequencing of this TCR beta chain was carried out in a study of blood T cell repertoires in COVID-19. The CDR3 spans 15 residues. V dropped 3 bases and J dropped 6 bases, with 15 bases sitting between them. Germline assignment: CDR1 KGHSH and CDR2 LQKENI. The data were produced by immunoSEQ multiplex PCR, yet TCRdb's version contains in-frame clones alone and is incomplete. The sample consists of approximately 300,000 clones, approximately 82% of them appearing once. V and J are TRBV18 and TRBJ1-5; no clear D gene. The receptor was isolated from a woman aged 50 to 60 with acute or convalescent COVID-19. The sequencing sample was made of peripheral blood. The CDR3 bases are TGTGCCAGCTCACCCCAACGATACGGCGGTCAGCCCCAGCATTTT. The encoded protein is CASSPQRYGGQPQHF.